The 21 T cell receptor beta chains reported below all come from one sample, sequenced in a study of spatial heterogeneity in lung cancer. Noted time point: sample taken at primary tumor resection. The sequenced material consisted of unsorted whole RNA from tumor, nontumor lung or frozen PBMC. MiXCR was run by TCRdb on the 5' RACE reads, yielding one entry per CDR3 protein. This table holds 20,000 to 30,000 distinct CDR3 sequences, about 13% found once. The sequencing used PBMCs, collected at surgery. The receptors come from a female donor with early-stage non-small cell lung cancer.

This clonotype was counted ten times or more. This chain connects TRBV28 to TRBJ1-4; D call uncertain. Trimming took off 6 bases at V and 5 bases at J, with 4 bases between the two ends. CDR3 length: 11 residues. The germline gives CDR1 MDHEN, CDR2 SYDVKM. CDR3 DNA sequence: TGTGCCAGCAGACAAAATGAAAAACTGTTTTTT. As protein: CASRQNEKLFF. The whole variable domain, filled in from reference TRBV28 and TRBJ1-4, reads DVKVTQSSRYLVKRTGEKVFLECVQDMDHENMFWYRQDPGLGLRLIYFSYDVKMKEKGDIPEGYSVSREKKERFSLILESASTNQTSMYLCASRQNEKLFFGSGTQLSVL.

The table lists this clonotype with many counts. The rearrangement joins TRBV10-3 to TRBJ2-3; D ambiguous. With 0 bases removed from V and 5 bases from J, the gap between germline ends came to 3 bases. The germline V gene encodes CDR1 ENHRY and CDR2 SYGVKD. The CDR3 loop spans 12 amino acids. The CDR3 DNA sequence: TGTGCCATCAGTGAGTCAATAGATACGCAGTATTTT. This encodes CAISESIDTQYF.

This clonotype was recorded many times. The chain uses TRBV6-4 and TRBJ2-2; D possibly corresponds to TRBD1 (6 bases). The CDR3 has 14 residues. CDR1 and CDR2 (germline): MRHNA, SNTAGT. The V end lost 5 bases, the J end lost 4 bases, and 11 bases lay between the germline ends. CDR3: CASSPGTSTGELFF. CDR3 DNA sequence: TGTGCCAGCAGTCCTGGGACAAGCACCGGGGAGCTGTTTTTT.

This clonotype has at least ten counts. The chain carries TRBV10-3 and TRBJ2-3; D call uncertain. The germline V gene encodes CDR1 ENHRY and CDR2 SYGVKD. The CDR3 contains 12 residues. Trimming cost V 3 bases and J 2 bases, with 3 bases left between them. The CDR3 reads CAISDNTDTQYF. The CDR3 DNA reads as TGTGCCATCAGTGACAACACAGATACGCAGTATTTT.

In this sample, this clonotype turned up many times. The chain links TRBV27 to TRBJ2-7; perhaps D is TRBD1 or TRBD2 (5 bases each). The V gene lost 7 bases and the J gene lost 2 bases, with 15 bases spanning the gap. CDR1 and CDR2 (germline): MNHEY, SMNVEV (reference sequence). The CDR3 length is 14 residues. The CDR3 loop reads CASKIKGPTYEQYF. CDR3 DNA sequence: TGTGCCAGCAAAATCAAGGGACCAACCTACGAGCAGTACTTC.

The table lists this clonotype with many counts. Mismatch with germline at one junction end may stem from a read error. The chain combines TRBV7-2 with TRBJ2-4; 7 bases map to TRBD2. Per the germline V gene, CDR1 is SGHTA and CDR2 is FQGNSA. The CDR3 length is 18 residues. The CDR3 sequence is CAGSLVPREIGAKNIQYF. CDR3 DNA: TGTGCCGGCAGCTTAGTTCCGCGGGAGATTGGAGCCAAAAACATTCAGTACTTC.

This clonotype showed up many times. The gene calls are TRBV18 and TRBJ1-2; D gene unclear. The length of the CDR3 is 16 residues. The germline gives CDR1 KGHSH, CDR2 LQKENI. V was shortened by 3 bases and J by 3 bases, with 17 bases between the two germline ends. The CDR3 DNA sequence: TGTGCCAGCTCACCTAAAGTTGACGGCACGGACTATGGCTACACCTTC. This codes for CASSPKVDGTDYGYTF.

In this sample, this clonotype turned up many times. The V call is TRBV6-1, the J call TRBJ2-1; TRBD2 matches 7 bases. This CDR3 has 15 residues. Unmatched junction bases numbered 1, after V lost 0 bases and J lost 2 bases. Germline lookup yields CDR1 MNHNS and CDR2 SASEGT. CDR3 sequence (DNA): TGTGCCAGCAGTGAAGCGAGCGGGGCCTACAATGAGCAGTTCTTC. Translated, it gives CASSEASGAYNEQFF.

This clonotype was recorded at least ten times. This sequence joins TRBV9 and TRBJ2-5, with D uncertain. The CDR3 loop spans 13 amino acids. Between the trimmed V and J ends, which lost 3 bases and 0 bases, there was a span of 6 bases. Germline CDR1 is SGDLS and CDR2 is YYNGEE. The CDR3 bases are TGTGCCAGCAGCGCAAGATACCAAGAGACCCAGTACTTC. This encodes CASSARYQETQYF.

This clonotype has ten or more counts. This chain joins TRBV28 and TRBJ2-2; D is perhaps TRBD2 (6 bases). CDR1 and CDR2 from the germline V gene are MDHEN and SYDVKM. The length of the CDR3 is 17 residues. V was pared by 3 bases and J by 1 base, with 15 bases between. CDR3 region: CASSLSSGLVNTGELFF. CDR3 coding DNA: TGTGCCAGCAGTTTGTCCTCGGGACTTGTGAACACCGGGGAGCTGTTTTTT.

Many counts were recorded for this clonotype. The chain employs TRBV20-1 and TRBJ2-3; 11 bases are shared with TRBD2. V was pared by 7 bases and J by 6 bases, with 6 bases of the junction left unmatched. CDR3 size: 13 residues. Germline V gene data show CDR1 as DFQATT and CDR2 as SNEGSKA (reference sequence). The CDR3 spells CSVPGLAADTQYF. The CDR3 nucleotides read TGCAGTGTTCCGGGACTAGCGGCCGATACGCAGTATTTT.

The chain employs TRBV20-1 and TRBJ2-3; unclear D gene. Per the germline V gene, CDR1 is DFQATT and CDR2 is SNEGSKA (reference sequence). The CDR3 runs 11 residues. Trimming removed 1 base from V and 10 bases from J, with 9 bases in between. CDR3: CSARGSWAQYF. The CDR3 nucleotides are TGCAGTGCTAGAGGCAGCTGGGCGCAGTATTTT.

The chain uses TRBV19 and TRBJ2-1; possibly TRBD2 for D (6 bases). Trimming removed 10 bases at V and 4 bases at J, with 17 bases between. Germline loops: CDR1 LNHDA, CDR2 SQIVND (reference sequence). This CDR3 has 14 residues. Here the CDR3 reads CATARGAYYNEQFF. The CDR3 nucleotides are TGTGCCACCGCCCGCGGGGCTTATTACAATGAGCAGTTCTTC.

This clonotype came up many times. The V call is TRBV6-5, the J call TRBJ2-4; D remains ambiguous. This CDR3 spans 15 amino acids. The germline CDR1 and CDR2 sequences are MNHEY and SVGAGI. V shed 3 bases and J shed 0 bases, with 9 bases lying between them. CDR3 amino acids: CASSYSPLAKNIQYF. The DNA of the CDR3 is TGTGCCAGCAGTTATAGTCCCCTAGCCAAAAACATTCAGTACTTC.

This clonotype was found many times. CDR3 sequence: CASSPDHPFGELFF. As DNA, the CDR3 is TGTGCCAGCAGCCCCGACCACCCATTCGGGGAGCTGTTTTTT. The chain employs TRBV7-9 and TRBJ2-2; D call uncertain. Trimming cost V 5 bases and J 7 bases, with 14 bases left between them. Germline lookup yields CDR1 SEHNR and CDR2 FQNEAQ (reference sequence). CDR3 size: 14 residues.

This clonotype was recorded only once. The chain is built from TRBV7-2 and TRBJ2-7; TRBD2 matches at 10 bases. Germline V gene data show CDR1 as SGHTA and CDR2 as FQGNSA. This CDR3 is 15 amino acids long. V gave up 5 bases and J gave up 0 bases; unmatched junction bases: 4. The CDR3 nucleotides read TGTGCCAGCAGCGCCACTAGCGGGACCTCCTACGAGCAGTACTTC. Its protein is CASSATSGTSYEQYF. The full variable domain, its missing parts supplied by reference TRBV7-2 and TRBJ2-7, is GAGVSQSPSNKVTEKGKDVELRCDPISGHTALYWYRQSLGQGLEFLIYFQGNSAPDKSGLPSDRFSAERTGGSVSTLTIQRTQQEDSAVYLCASSATSGTSYEQYFGPGTRLTVT.

This clonotype came up many times. The chain links TRBV21-1 to TRBJ1-1; the table's D gene call, TRBD1, was not cross checked with the DNA. TRBV21-1 counts as a pseudogene. The CDR3 consists of 16 residues. CDR3 sequence reads: CARLRLELGGETGAFF. The CDR3 nucleotides are TGTGCCAGGTTAAGGCTCGAACTGGGGGGTGAGACGGGAGCTTTCTTT.

This clonotype was seen at least ten times. The chain uses TRBV5-4 and TRBJ2-7; the D is unclear. The CDR3 extends over 13 amino acids. CDR1 is SGHNT and CDR2 is YYREEE in the germline V gene (reference sequence). The ends were cut back, 4 bases at V and 7 bases at J, with 15 bases in the middle. CDR3 nucleotides: TGTGCCAGCAGCCGAGTAGGGCCCGGGGAGCAGTACTTC. This encodes CASSRVGPGEQYF.

This clonotype was detected many times. The genes are TRBV7-9 and TRBJ2-7; D remains unclear. Per the germline V gene, CDR1 is SEHNR and CDR2 is FQNEAQ (reference sequence). V gave up 5 bases and J gave up 6 bases, with 11 bases separating them. The CDR3 spans 12 residues. For the CDR3, the DNA is TGTGCCAGCAGCCTCTCGGCCCTCGAGCAGTACTTC. Protein: CASSLSALEQYF.

DNA for the CDR3: TGTGCCAGCAGTTACGACCCCGCCGGGGAGCTGTTTTTT. Translating it yields CASSYDPAGELFF. The V and J genes are TRBV6-2 or TRBV6-3 and TRBJ2-2; the D is unclear. Trimming cost V 2 bases and J 6 bases, with 7 bases left between them. The CDR3 covers 13 residues. Germline V gene data show CDR1 as MNHEY and CDR2 as SVGEGT.

This clonotype showed up many times. This chain connects TRBV5-1 to TRBJ2-3; D unclear. CDR3 size: 11 residues. Germline V CDR1 and CDR2: SGHRS, YFSETQ. V shed 0 bases and J shed 4 bases, with 0 bases lying between them. CDR3 region: CASSLADTQYF. CDR3 nucleotides: TGCGCCAGCAGCTTGGCAGATACGCAGTATTTT.